Below are 20 T cell receptor beta chains sequenced from a single sample in a study of CD8 T cells in Susac syndrome. Random hexamers primed reverse transcription of about 0.45 to 1 ug RNA. TCRdb recomputed calls from the immunoSEQ multiplex PCR reads with MiXCR, one row per CDR3 protein. Among 210,000 or so distinct CDR3 sequences, about 94% were seen once, and the ten largest hold around 0.14%. The specimen was CD8+ T cells from PBMCs. These receptors all come from a human donor with multiple sclerosis.

This chain uses TRBV4-3 with TRBJ2-5; D call uncertain. This CDR3 is built from 13 residues. V was shortened by 4 bases and J by 4 bases, with 10 bases between the two germline ends. Germline assignment: CDR1 LGHNA and CDR2 YSLEER. CDR3: CASSLGLRETQYF. CDR3 nucleotides: TGCGCCAGCAGCCTCGGGCTGCGAGAGACCCAGTACTTC.

The chain joins TRBV6-5 to TRBJ2-1; possible D gene TRBD1, 6 bases. This CDR3 is 17 amino acids long. V was cut by 0 bases and J by 10 bases, with 22 bases left in between. Germline CDR1 MNHEY, CDR2 SVGAGI. This CDR3 is CASSYSGLRTVPMEQFF. CDR3 nucleotide sequence: TGTGCCAGCAGTTACTCTGGCTTAAGGACAGTCCCAATGGAGCAGTTCTTC.

V usage is TRBV19 and J usage is TRBJ1-5; D is perhaps TRBD1 (5 bases). CDR1 is LNHDA, CDR2 SQIVND, per germline (reference sequence). CDR3 length equals 13 residues. The V and J ends lost 4 bases and 5 bases respectively, with 9 bases between them. DNA of the CDR3: TGTGCCAGTAGTAAGCGAGGGGATCAGCCCCAGCATTTT. It is translated as CASSKRGDQPQHF. The entire variable domain, with the rest obtained from reference TRBV19 and TRBJ1-5, is as follows: DGGITQSPKYLFRKEGQNVTLSCEQNLNHDAMYWYRQDPGQGLRLIYYSQIVNDFQKGDIAEGYSVSREKKESFPLTVTSAQKNPTAFYLCASSKRGDQPQHFGDGTRLSIL.

This clonotype has only one observation. V gene TRBV29-1 combines with J gene TRBJ1-2, with D possibly TRBD1 on 6 matching bases. Looked up from germline, CDR1 is SQVTM and CDR2 is ANQGSEA. The length of the CDR3 is 15 residues. Trimming stripped 0 bases from V and 7 bases from J, with 18 bases between. CDR3 region: CSVEDTNRATLGYTF. The DNA for the CDR3 is TGCAGCGTTGAAGATACTAACAGGGCGACCCTTGGCTACACCTTC. The complete variable domain, with remaining parts taken from reference TRBV29-1 and TRBJ1-2, reads SAVISQKPSRDICQRGTSLTIQCQVDSQVTMMFWYRQQPGQSLTLIATANQGSEATYESGFVIDKFPISRPNLTFSTLTVSNMSPEDSSIYLCSVEDTNRATLGYTFGSGTRLTVV.

This clonotype was seen a single time. The chain combines TRBV29-1 with TRBJ2-2; D is tentatively TRBD1 or TRBD2 (6 bases each). V was pared by 3 bases and J by 6 bases, with 8 bases between. The length of the CDR3 is 12 residues. Germline V lookup: CDR1 SQVTM, CDR2 ANQGSEA. CDR3 nucleotides: TGCAGCGTTGAGGAGGGGGCCGGGGAGCTGTTTTTT. Its translation is CSVEEGAGELFF.

In this sample, this clonotype turned up once. The chain employs TRBV9 and TRBJ1-1, with D hard to call. The ends were cut back, 3 bases at V and 2 bases at J, with 11 bases in the middle. The germline CDR1 and CDR2 sequences are SGDLS and YYNGEE. This CDR3 contains 14 residues. The DNA for the CDR3 is TGTGCCAGCAGCGGCCGGGTCCCAAACACTGAAGCTTTCTTT. Translating it yields CASSGRVPNTEAFF.

The rearrangement joins TRBV6-2 or TRBV6-3 to TRBJ2-7; the D is unclear. The CDR3 length is 12 residues. Germline CDR1 reads MNHEY; CDR2 reads SVGEGT. V dropped 5 bases and J dropped 4 bases, with 9 bases sitting between them. This CDR3 reads CASSPPGYEQYF. CDR3 in DNA: TGTGCCAGCAGTCCCCCAGGATACGAGCAGTACTTC.

V and J are TRBV2 and TRBJ2-7; D perhaps matches TRBD2 (5 bases). Germline V gene lookup returns CDR1 SNHLY and CDR2 FYNNEI. This CDR3 region has 15 residues. The V gene lost 1 base and the J gene lost 0 bases, with 10 bases spanning the gap. Written as DNA, the CDR3 is TGTGCCAGCAGTGAAGGTATGGGAGTCTCCTACGAGCAGTACTTC. Translating it yields CASSEGMGVSYEQYF.

V usage is TRBV7-8 and J usage is TRBJ1-5, with no clear D. The CDR3 is made up of 16 amino acids. V was cut by 5 bases and J by 0 bases, with 14 bases left in between. The V gene's germline CDR1 is SGHVS and CDR2 FQNEAQ. CDR3: CASSPKRVNSNQPQHF. The CDR3 nucleotides are TGTGCCAGCAGCCCCAAAAGGGTTAATAGCAATCAGCCCCAGCATTTT.

The chain is built from TRBV12-5 and TRBJ1-1; D not resolved. With 6 bases removed from V and 3 bases from J, the gap between germline ends came to 23 bases. Germline V CDR1 and CDR2: LGHNT, FRNRAP. The CDR3 has 17 residues. The chain's CDR3 is CASGWNRAHKEDTEAFF. CDR3 in DNA: TGTGCTAGTGGATGGAACCGGGCACATAAAGAGGACACTGAAGCTTTCTTT.

This clonotype was recorded only once. V and J are TRBV7-9 and TRBJ2-7; 8 nucleotides align to TRBD1. Germline V CDR1 and CDR2: SEHNR, FQNEAQ (reference sequence). CDR3 length: 16 residues. Losses at the gene ends were 4 bases for V and 3 bases for J; bases not matched to a gene: 11. CDR3 in DNA: TGTGCCAGCAGCTCTCCCCTCGCGGACAGGGTCTACGAGCAGTACTTC. Protein sequence: CASSSPLADRVYEQYF.

V is TRBV9 and J is TRBJ2-3; TRBD1 matches 11 bases. Germline trimming cut 1 base from V and 3 bases from J; bases unmatched to any gene: 4. Looked up from germline, CDR1 is SGDLS and CDR2 is YYNGEE. The CDR3 is 16 residues long. The DNA for the CDR3 is TGTGCCAGCAGCGTATTGGGACAGGGGGTGACAGATACGCAGTATTTT. Its translation: CASSVLGQGVTDTQYF.

The chain uses TRBV19 and TRBJ1-1; D is ambiguous. The CDR3 runs to 10 residues. V was cut by 8 bases and J by 5 bases, with 6 bases left in between. Germline values: CDR1 LNHDA, CDR2 SQIVND (reference sequence). CDR3 coding DNA: TGTGCCAGTGCCGGGACTGAAGCTTTCTTT. It encodes CASAGTEAFF.

V and J are TRBV12-3 or TRBV12-4 and TRBJ2-7; 13 nucleotides line up with TRBD2. This CDR3 is built from 14 residues. The V segment lost 6 bases and the J segment 4 bases; nucleotides outside the gene matches: 3. The CDR3 nucleotides read TGTGCCAGCAGCTCGGGACTAGCGGGATACGAGCAGTACTTC. Its protein is CASSSGLAGYEQYF.

This rearrangement joins TRBV27 to TRBJ2-2, with TRBD2 matching over 14 bases. From germline, CDR1 is MNHEY and CDR2 SMNVEV (reference sequence). Trimming removed 9 bases from V and 6 bases from J; junction bases left unmatched: 18. This CDR3 has 19 residues. In DNA, the CDR3 is TGTGCCAGTAGTCCGGGACTAGCGGGGGACGGGACGGTCTCCGGGGAGCTGTTTTTT. Translation: CASSPGLAGDGTVSGELFF.

DNA of the CDR3: TGCAGCGTTGAAGGGAATAGCCGGGGTTCCGGGACTAGCAGCAATGAGCAGTTCTTC. Translating it yields CSVEGNSRGSGTSSNEQFF. The chain links TRBV29-1 to TRBJ2-1; 9 bases align to TRBD2. The ends lost 1 base at V and 6 bases at J; junction bases unmatched: 19. The germline V gene has CDR1 SQVTM and CDR2 ANQGSEA. This CDR3 region has 19 residues.

The CDR3 sequence is CAWSVPGLHLSDEQFF. CDR3 nucleotide sequence: TGTGCCTGGAGTGTACCTGGACTCCACCTTAGCGATGAGCAGTTCTTC. This rearrangement joins TRBV30 to TRBJ2-1; possibly TRBD2 for D (5 bases). Germline values: CDR1 GTSNPN, CDR2 SVGIG (reference sequence). The CDR3 contains 16 residues. The V end lost 0 bases, the J end lost 8 bases, and 20 bases lay between the germline ends.

V and J are TRBV2 and TRBJ2-7; maybe TRBD2 (6 bases). The germline CDR1 and CDR2 sequences are SNHLY and FYNNEI. Trimming took 8 bases from V and 3 from J, leaving 14 bases between them. The CDR3 spans 13 residues. CDR3 amino acids: CASAQGLSYEQYF. CDR3 nucleotides: TGTGCCAGCGCCCAGGGACTGAGCTACGAGCAGTACTTC. Combining the CDR3 with reference TRBV2 and TRBJ2-7 gives the whole variable domain EPEVTQTPSHQVTQMGQEVILRCVPISNHLYFYWYRQILGQKVEFLVSFYNNEISEKSEIFDDQFSVERPDGSNFTLKIRSTKLEDSAMYFCASAQGLSYEQYFGPGTRLTVT.

V is TRBV12-5 and J is TRBJ2-2, with TRBD1 matching over 9 bases. CDR3 length: 15 amino acids. In germline, CDR1 is LGHNT, CDR2 FRNRAP. The junction had 3 bases not matched to a gene; V was cut back by 3 bases and J by 4 bases. CDR3 loop: CASGFGTGSTGELFF. CDR3 DNA: TGTGCTAGTGGTTTCGGGACAGGGTCCACCGGGGAGCTGTTTTTT.

The chain employs TRBV6-6 and TRBJ1-1; the D gene is possibly TRBD1 (6 bases). This CDR3 has 14 amino acids. The germline V gene encodes CDR1 MNHNY and CDR2 SVGAGI (reference sequence). The V gene lost 2 bases and the J gene lost 4 bases, with 11 bases spanning the gap. The CDR3 nucleotides are TGTGCCAGCAGTTACCCGACAGGAAGCACTGAAGCTTTCTTT. Translating gives CASSYPTGSTEAFF.